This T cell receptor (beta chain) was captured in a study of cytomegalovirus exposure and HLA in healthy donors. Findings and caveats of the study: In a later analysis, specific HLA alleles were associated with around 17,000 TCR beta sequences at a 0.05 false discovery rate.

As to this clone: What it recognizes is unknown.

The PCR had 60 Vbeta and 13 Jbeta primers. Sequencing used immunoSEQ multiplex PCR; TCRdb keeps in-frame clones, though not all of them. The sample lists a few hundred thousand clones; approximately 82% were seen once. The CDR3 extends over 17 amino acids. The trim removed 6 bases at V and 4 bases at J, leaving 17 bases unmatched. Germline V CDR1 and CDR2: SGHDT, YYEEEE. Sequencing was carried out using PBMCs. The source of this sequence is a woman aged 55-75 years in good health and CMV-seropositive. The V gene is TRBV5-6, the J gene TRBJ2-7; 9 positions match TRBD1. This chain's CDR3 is CASTSSLRTGEPYEQYF. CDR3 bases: TGTGCCAGCACCTCATCTTTGCGGACAGGGGAACCTTACGAGCAGTACTTC.